This T cell receptor beta chain stems from a study of control samples from healthy donors and cancer patients. This clone was recorded only once. Sequencing was performed with immunoSEQ multiplex PCR; in TCRdb, only in-frame clones are kept and a portion is missing. Of about 130,000 clones listed, 85% to 95% are singletons. Trimming took 0 bases from V and 4 from J, leaving 14 bases between them. The CDR3 extends over 16 amino acids. Germline CDR1 reads SGHRS; CDR2 reads YFSETQ. This sequence originates from a man aged 80 or over with head and neck cancer. This sequence joins TRBV5-1 and TRBJ2-1; the D gene is possibly TRBD1 (5 bases). Sequenced input: PBMCs. CDR3: CASSLANRYPYNEQFF. As DNA, the CDR3 is TGCGCCAGCAGCTTGGCCAACAGGTACCCTTACAATGAGCAGTTCTTC.